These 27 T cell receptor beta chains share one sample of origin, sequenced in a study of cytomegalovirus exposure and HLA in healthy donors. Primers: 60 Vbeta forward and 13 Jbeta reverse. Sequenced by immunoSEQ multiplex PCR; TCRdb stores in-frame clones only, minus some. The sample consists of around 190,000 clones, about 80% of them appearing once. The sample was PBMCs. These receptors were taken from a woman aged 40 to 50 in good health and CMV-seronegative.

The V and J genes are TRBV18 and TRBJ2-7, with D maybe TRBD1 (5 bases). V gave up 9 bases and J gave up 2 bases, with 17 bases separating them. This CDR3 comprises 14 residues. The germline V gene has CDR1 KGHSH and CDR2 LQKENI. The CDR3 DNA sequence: TGTGCCAGTGTTCCAGGGCCTTCGCCCTACGAGCAGTACTTC. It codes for CASVPGPSPYEQYF.

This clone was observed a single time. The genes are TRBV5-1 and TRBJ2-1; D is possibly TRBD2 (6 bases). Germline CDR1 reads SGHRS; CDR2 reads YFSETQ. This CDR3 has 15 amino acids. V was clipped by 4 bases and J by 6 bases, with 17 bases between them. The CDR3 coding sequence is TGCGCCAGCAGCCCCTCTGGAGGGCCGCTCAATGAGCAGTTCTTC. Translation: CASSPSGGPLNEQFF.

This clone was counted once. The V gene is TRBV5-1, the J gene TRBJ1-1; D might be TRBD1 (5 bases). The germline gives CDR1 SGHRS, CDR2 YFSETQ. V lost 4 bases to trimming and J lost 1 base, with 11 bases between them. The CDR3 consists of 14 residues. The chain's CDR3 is CASSPQDTNTEAFF. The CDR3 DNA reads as TGCGCCAGCAGCCCACAGGACACGAACACTGAAGCTTTCTTT.

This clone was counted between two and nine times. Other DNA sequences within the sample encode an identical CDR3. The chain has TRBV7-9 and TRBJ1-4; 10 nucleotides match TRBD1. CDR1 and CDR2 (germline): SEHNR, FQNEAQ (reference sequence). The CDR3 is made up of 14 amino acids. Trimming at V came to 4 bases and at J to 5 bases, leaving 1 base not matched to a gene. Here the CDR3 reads CASSSGQGNEKLFF. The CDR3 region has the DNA TGTGCCAGCAGCTCGGGACAGGGGAATGAAAAACTGTTTTTT.

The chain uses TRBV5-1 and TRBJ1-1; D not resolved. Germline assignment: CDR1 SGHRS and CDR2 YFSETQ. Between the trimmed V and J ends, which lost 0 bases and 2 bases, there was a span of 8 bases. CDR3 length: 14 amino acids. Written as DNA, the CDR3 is TGCGCCAGCAGCTTGGCCCAGGTTAACACTGAAGCTTTCTTT. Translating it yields CASSLAQVNTEAFF. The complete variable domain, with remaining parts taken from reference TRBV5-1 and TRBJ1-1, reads KAGVTQTPRYLIKTRGQQVTLSCSPISGHRSVSWYQQTPGQGLQFLFEYFSETQRNKGNFPGRFSGRQFSNSRSEMNVSTLELGDSALYLCASSLAQVNTEAFFGQGTRLTVV.

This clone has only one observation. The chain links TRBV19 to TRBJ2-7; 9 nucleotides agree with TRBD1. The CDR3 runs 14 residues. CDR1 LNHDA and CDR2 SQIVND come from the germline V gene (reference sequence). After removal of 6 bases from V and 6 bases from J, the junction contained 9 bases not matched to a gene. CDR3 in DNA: TGTGCCAGTAGCCCAGGGACAGGGTTTGGCGAGCAGTACTTC. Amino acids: CASSPGTGFGEQYF.

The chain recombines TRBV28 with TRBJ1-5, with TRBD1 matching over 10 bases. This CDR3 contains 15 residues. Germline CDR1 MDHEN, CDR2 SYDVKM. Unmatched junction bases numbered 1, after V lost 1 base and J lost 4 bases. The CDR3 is CASSLSGQGNQPQHF. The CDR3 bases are TGTGCCAGCAGTTTATCGGGACAGGGGAATCAGCCCCAGCATTTT.

This CDR3 reads CASSQEDSQNQPQHF. The CDR3 DNA is TGTGCCAGCAGCCAAGAGGACAGTCAAAATCAGCCCCAGCATTTT. The genes are TRBV4-2 and TRBJ1-5, with D possibly matching TRBD1 (6 bases). This CDR3 is 15 amino acids long. CDR1 and CDR2 from the germline V gene are LGHNA and YNFKEQ. V was pared by 0 bases and J by 4 bases, with 10 bases between.

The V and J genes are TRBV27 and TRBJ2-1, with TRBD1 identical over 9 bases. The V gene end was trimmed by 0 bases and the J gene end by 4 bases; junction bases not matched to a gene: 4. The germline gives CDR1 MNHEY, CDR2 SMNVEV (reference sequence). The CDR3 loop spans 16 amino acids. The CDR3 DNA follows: TGTGCCAGCAGTTTATCCGGGACAGGGCGGTACAATGAGCAGTTCTTC. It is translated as CASSLSGTGRYNEQFF.

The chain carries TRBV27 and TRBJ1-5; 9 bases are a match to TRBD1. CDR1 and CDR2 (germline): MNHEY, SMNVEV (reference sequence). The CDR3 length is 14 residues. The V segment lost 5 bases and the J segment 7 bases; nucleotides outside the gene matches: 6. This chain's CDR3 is CASSPGQGGQPQHF. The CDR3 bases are TGTGCCAGCAGTCCGGGACAGGGCGGCCAGCCCCAGCATTTT.

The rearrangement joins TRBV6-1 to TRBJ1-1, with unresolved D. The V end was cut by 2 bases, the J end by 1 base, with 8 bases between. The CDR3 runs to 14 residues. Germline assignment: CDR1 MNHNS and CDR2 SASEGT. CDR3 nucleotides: TGTGCCAGCAGTGAATTAGGCGGGAACACTGAAGCTTTCTTT. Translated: CASSELGGNTEAFF.

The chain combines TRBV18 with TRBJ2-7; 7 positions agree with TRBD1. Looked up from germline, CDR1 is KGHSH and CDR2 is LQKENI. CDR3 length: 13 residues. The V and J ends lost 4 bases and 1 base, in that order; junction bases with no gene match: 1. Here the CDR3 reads CASSRQGSYEQYV. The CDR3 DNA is TGTGCCAGCTCACGACAGGGTTCCTACGAGCAGTACGTC.

CDR3 protein: CASSKGGGGDTGELFF. The DNA for the CDR3 is TGTGCCAGCAGCAAAGGAGGAGGGGGCGACACCGGGGAGCTGTTTTTT. V usage is TRBV21-1 and J usage is TRBJ2-2; TRBD1 is the table's D call, not checked against the DNA. TRBV21-1 is designated a pseudogene. The CDR3 is 16 amino acids.

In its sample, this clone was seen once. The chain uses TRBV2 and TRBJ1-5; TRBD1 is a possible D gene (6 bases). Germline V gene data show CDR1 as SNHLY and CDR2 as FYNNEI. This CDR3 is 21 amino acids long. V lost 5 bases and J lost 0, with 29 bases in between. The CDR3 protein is CASSRGAGVFKRNYSNQPQHF. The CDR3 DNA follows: TGTGCCAGCAGTCGGGGGGCAGGCGTATTCAAGCGGAACTATAGCAATCAGCCCCAGCATTTT.

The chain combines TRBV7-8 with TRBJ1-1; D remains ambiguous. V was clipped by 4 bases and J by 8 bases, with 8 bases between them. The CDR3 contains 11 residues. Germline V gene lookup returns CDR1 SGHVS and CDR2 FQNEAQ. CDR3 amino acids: CASSSAGEAFF. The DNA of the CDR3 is TGTGCCAGCAGCTCCGCCGGGGAAGCTTTCTTT. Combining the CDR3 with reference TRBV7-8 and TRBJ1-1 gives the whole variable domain GAGVSQSPRYKVAKRGQDVALRCDPISGHVSLFWYQQALGQGPEFLTYFQNEAQLDKSGLPSDRFFAERPEGSVSTLKIQRTQQEDSAVYLCASSSAGEAFFGQGTRLTVV.

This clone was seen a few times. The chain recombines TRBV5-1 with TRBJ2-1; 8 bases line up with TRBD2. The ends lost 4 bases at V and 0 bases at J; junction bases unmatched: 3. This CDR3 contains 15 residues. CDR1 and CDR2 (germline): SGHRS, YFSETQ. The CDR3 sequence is CASSGSGGSYNEQFF. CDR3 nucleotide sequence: TGCGCCAGCAGCGGAAGCGGGGGCTCCTACAATGAGCAGTTCTTC.

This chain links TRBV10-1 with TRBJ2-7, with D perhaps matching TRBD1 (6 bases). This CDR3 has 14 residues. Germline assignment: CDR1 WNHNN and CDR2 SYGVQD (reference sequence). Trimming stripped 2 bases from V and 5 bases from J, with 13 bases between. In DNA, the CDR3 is TGCGCCAGCAGTGAGACGTTACCAGGGGACGAGCAGTACGTC. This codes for CASSETLPGDEQYV.

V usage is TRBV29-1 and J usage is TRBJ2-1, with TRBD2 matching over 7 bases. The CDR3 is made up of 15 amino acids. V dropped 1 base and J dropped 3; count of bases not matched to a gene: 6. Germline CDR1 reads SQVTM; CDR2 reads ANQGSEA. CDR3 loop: CSVEGPSGHYNEQFF. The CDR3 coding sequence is TGCAGCGTTGAAGGGCCTAGCGGCCACTACAATGAGCAGTTCTTC.

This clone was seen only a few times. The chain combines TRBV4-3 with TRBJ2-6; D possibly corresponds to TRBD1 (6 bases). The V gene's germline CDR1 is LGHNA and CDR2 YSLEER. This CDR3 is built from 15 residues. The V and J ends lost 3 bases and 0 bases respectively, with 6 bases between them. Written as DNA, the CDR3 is TGCGCCAGCAGCCAGGACAGCTCTGGGGCCAACGTCCTGACTTTC. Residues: CASSQDSSGANVLTF.

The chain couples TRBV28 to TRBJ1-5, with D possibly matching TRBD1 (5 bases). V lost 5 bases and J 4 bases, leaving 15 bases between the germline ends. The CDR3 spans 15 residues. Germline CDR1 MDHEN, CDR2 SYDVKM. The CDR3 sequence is CASSPWGGGNQPQHF. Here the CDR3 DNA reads TGTGCCAGCAGTCCATGGGGCGGGGGGAATCAGCCCCAGCATTTT.

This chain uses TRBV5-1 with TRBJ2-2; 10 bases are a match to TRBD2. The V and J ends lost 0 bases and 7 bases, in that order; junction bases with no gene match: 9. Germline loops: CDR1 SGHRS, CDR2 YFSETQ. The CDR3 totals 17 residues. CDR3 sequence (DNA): TGCGCCAGCAGCTTGGGTCTAGCGGGAGCCTCCGGCGGGGAGCTGTTTTTT. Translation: CASSLGLAGASGGELFF.

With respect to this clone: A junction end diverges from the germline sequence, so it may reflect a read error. CDR3 protein: CASSEEGQGVRGCTF. The CDR3 DNA reads as TGTGCCAGCAGTGAAGAGGGACAGGGAGTAAGAGGCTGCACCTTC. The chain employs TRBV6-1 and TRBJ1-2; 9 bases are shared with TRBD1. This CDR3 spans 15 amino acids. Germline CDR1 MNHNS, CDR2 SASEGT.

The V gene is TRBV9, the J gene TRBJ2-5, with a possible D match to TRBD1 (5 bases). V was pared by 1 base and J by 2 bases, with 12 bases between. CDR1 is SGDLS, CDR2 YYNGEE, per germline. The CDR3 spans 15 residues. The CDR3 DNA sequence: TGTGCCAGCAGCGTATTCGACAGCGATCAAGAGACCCAGTACTTC. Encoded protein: CASSVFDSDQETQYF.

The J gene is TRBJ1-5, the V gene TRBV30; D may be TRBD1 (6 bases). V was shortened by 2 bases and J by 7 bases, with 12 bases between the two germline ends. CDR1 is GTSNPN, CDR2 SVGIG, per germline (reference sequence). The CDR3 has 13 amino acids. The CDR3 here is CAWSRRGNQPQHF. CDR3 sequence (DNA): TGTGCCTGGAGTCGAAGGGGGAACCAGCCCCAGCATTTT.

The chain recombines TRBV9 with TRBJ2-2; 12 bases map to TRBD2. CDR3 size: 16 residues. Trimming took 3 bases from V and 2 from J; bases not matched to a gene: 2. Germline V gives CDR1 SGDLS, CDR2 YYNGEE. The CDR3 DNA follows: TGTGCCAGCAGCGGACTAGCGGGAGCCAACACCGGGGAGCTGTTTTTT. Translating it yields CASSGLAGANTGELFF. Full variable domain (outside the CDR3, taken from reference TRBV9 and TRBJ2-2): DSGVTQTPKHLITATGQRVTLRCSPRSGDLSVYWYQQSLDQGLQFLIQYYNGEERAKGNILERFSAQQFPDLHSELNLSSLELGDSALYFCASSGLAGANTGELFFGEGSRLTVL.

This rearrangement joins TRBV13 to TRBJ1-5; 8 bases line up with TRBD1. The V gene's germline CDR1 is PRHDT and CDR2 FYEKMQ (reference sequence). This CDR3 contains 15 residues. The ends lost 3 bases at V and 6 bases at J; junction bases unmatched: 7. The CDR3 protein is CASSFGQGAVQPQHF. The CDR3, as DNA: TGTGCCAGCAGCTTCGGGCAGGGGGCTGTTCAGCCCCAGCATTTT. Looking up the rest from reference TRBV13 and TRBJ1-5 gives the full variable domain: AAGVIQSPRHLIKEKRETATLKCYPIPRHDTVYWYQQGPGQDPQFLISFYEKMQSDKGSIPDRFSAQQFSDYHSELNMSSLELGDSALYFCASSFGQGAVQPQHFGDGTRLSIL.

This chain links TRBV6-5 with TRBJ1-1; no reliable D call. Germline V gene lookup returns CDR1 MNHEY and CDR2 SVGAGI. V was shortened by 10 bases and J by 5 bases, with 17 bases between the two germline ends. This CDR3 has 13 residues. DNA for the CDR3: TGTGCCACCAAAATCCCACGGGGAACTGAAGCTTTCTTT. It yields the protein CATKIPRGTEAFF.